The 16 T cell receptor beta chains below all came from one sample that was sequenced in a study of cytomegalovirus exposure and HLA in healthy donors. This PCR relied on a set of 60 Vbeta primers and 13 Jbeta primers. Clones were read by immunoSEQ multiplex PCR, and TCRdb kept only the in-frame ones, dropping some. The data show about 140,000 clones, around 81% seen once. The sequencing input was PBMCs. The receptor source for this set is a middle-aged man in good health and CMV-seropositive.

The rearrangement joins TRBV12-1 to TRBJ1-1. TRBV12-1 is assigned pseudogene status. The CDR3 has 20 amino acids. The CDR3 region is CASNPIRKNTTGGKGSEAFF. CDR3 coding DNA: TGTGCCAGCAACCCCATCCGGAAAAACACGACGGGGGGCAAAGGATCTGAAGCTTTCTTT.

This rearrangement joins TRBV6-5 to TRBJ1-4; 9 bases line up with TRBD1. Germline V lookup: CDR1 MNHEY, CDR2 SVGAGI. The J segment lost 8 bases and the V segment lost 1 base, leaving 8 bases of the junction unmatched. There are 16 residues in the CDR3. CDR3 DNA: TGTGCCAGCAGTTACTTGGGGACAGGGAAGGGAGAAAAACTGTTTTTT. Translated, it gives CASSYLGTGKGEKLFF.

The genes are TRBV27 and TRBJ2-1, with D perhaps matching TRBD2 (5 bases). V was pared by 5 bases and J by 1 base, with 9 bases between. This CDR3 is 14 amino acids long. Germline V lookup: CDR1 MNHEY, CDR2 SMNVEV (reference sequence). The CDR3 protein is CASSRTSSYNEQFF. In DNA form, the CDR3 reads TGTGCCAGCAGTCGTACTAGTTCCTACAATGAGCAGTTCTTC.

This clone came up once. The V gene is TRBV19, the J gene TRBJ1-4; D gene ambiguous. Germline CDR1 LNHDA, CDR2 SQIVND (reference sequence). V lost 3 bases and J 8 bases, leaving 13 bases between the germline ends. This CDR3 comprises 14 residues. The CDR3 nucleotides read TGTGCCAGTAGTATTTTGGTCCCGAGGGAAAAACTGTTTTTT. It encodes CASSILVPREKLFF.

The CDR3 bases are TGTGCCAGCAGTATAACCGGGACAGCATCCTACGAGCAGTACTTC. As protein: CASSITGTASYEQYF. The J gene is TRBJ2-7, the V gene TRBV28; 7 bases match TRBD1. Germline V gene data show CDR1 as MDHEN and CDR2 as SYDVKM. With V trimmed by 5 bases and J by 1 base, 8 bases remained unmatched. The CDR3 runs to 15 residues. Full variable domain (missing parts from reference TRBV28 and TRBJ2-7): DVKVTQSSRYLVKRTGEKVFLECVQDMDHENMFWYRQDPGLGLRLIYFSYDVKMKEKGDIPEGYSVSREKKERFSLILESASTNQTSMYLCASSITGTASYEQYFGPGTRLTVT.

The chain joins TRBV2 to TRBJ2-2, with 12 nucleotides matching TRBD2. After removal of 1 base from V and 5 bases from J, the junction contained 2 bases not matched to a gene. The germline V gene has CDR1 SNHLY and CDR2 FYNNEI. The CDR3 is 16 amino acids. The CDR3, as DNA: TGTGCCAGCAGTGAAGGAGGACTAGCGGGGACCGGGGAGCTGTTTTTT. Translation: CASSEGGLAGTGELFF. Combining the CDR3 with reference TRBV2 and TRBJ2-2 gives the whole variable domain EPEVTQTPSHQVTQMGQEVILRCVPISNHLYFYWYRQILGQKVEFLVSFYNNEISEKSEIFDDQFSVERPDGSNFTLKIRSTKLEDSAMYFCASSEGGLAGTGELFFGEGSRLTVL.

The chain couples TRBV2 to TRBJ2-7, with 9 positions matching TRBD1. V shed 7 bases, J shed 0 bases, and the junction held 4 bases outside the gene matches. The CDR3 consists of 14 residues. Germline CDR1 reads SNHLY; CDR2 reads FYNNEI. For the CDR3, the DNA is TGTGCCAGCAACCGGGACAGGGTCTCCTACGAGCAGTACTTC. Protein product: CASNRDRVSYEQYF.

The chain combines TRBV5-1 with TRBJ2-7; 8 bases line up with TRBD1. The length of the CDR3 is 13 residues. Germline trimming cut 3 bases from V and 3 bases from J; bases unmatched to any gene: 2. Germline lookup yields CDR1 SGHRS and CDR2 YFSETQ. The CDR3 coding sequence is TGCGCCAGCAGCTACGGGACAGGCTACGAGCAGTACTTC. The encoded protein is CASSYGTGYEQYF.

The gene calls are TRBV7-9 and TRBJ1-2; tentatively, D is TRBD1 (5 bases). This CDR3 is 14 amino acids long. The germline V and J ends were trimmed by 1 base and 6 bases, with 12 bases remaining between them. CDR1 and CDR2 (germline): SEHNR, FQNEAQ (reference sequence). The CDR3 coding sequence is TGTGCCAGCAGCTTAGTAGCCAGGGAGGATGGCTACACCTTC. Amino acid sequence: CASSLVAREDGYTF. The full variable domain, in which reference TRBV7-9 and TRBJ1-2 provide the parts outside the CDR3, is DTGVSQNPRHKITKRGQNVTFRCDPISEHNRLYWYRQTLGQGPEFLTYFQNEAQLEKSRLLSDRFSAERPKGSFSTLEIQRTEQGDSAMYLCASSLVAREDGYTFGSGTRLTVV.

The chain is built from TRBV4-3 and TRBJ1-1; D is possibly TRBD1 (6 bases). CDR3 length: 12 amino acids. Looked up from germline, CDR1 is LGHNA and CDR2 is YSLEER. Between the trimmed V and J ends, which lost 11 bases and 4 bases, there was a span of 14 bases. The CDR3 sequence is CASGGAGTEAFF. In nucleotides, the CDR3 is TGCGCCTCGGGGGGGGCTGGCACTGAAGCTTTCTTT.

This chain uses TRBV15 with TRBJ1-2; D is undetermined. This CDR3 has 16 residues. Germline V gives CDR1 LNHNV, CDR2 YYDKDF (reference sequence). V was pared by 0 bases and J by 2 bases, with 13 bases between. The CDR3 bases are TGTGCCACCAGCAGAGATTCGCACAGAACAAACTATGGCTACACCTTC. It translates to CATSRDSHRTNYGYTF.

This clone was observed once. The chain has TRBV5-4 and TRBJ2-1, with 7 bases matching TRBD1. The CDR3 sequence is 16 residues long. Germline V gene sequence: CDR1 SGHNT, CDR2 YYREEE (reference sequence). The V segment lost 3 bases and the J segment 0 bases; nucleotides outside the gene matches: 6. This CDR3 is CASSSEGAFSYNEQFF. CDR3 DNA: TGTGCCAGCAGCTCTGAGGGGGCCTTCTCCTACAATGAGCAGTTCTTC.

V usage is TRBV19 and J usage is TRBJ2-1; possible D gene TRBD1, 6 bases. V lost 3 bases and J 4 bases, leaving 10 bases between the germline ends. CDR1 is LNHDA and CDR2 is SQIVND in the germline V gene (reference sequence). CDR3 size: 14 residues. The CDR3 is CASSMGAGYNEQFF. CDR3 nucleotide sequence: TGTGCCAGTAGTATGGGGGCCGGGTACAATGAGCAGTTCTTC.

The genes are TRBV25-1 and TRBJ1-1; D not certain. The CDR3 has 13 residues. Trimming cost V 1 base and J 3 bases, with 6 bases left between them. Germline loops: CDR1 MGHDK, CDR2 SYGVNS. The CDR3 nucleotides are TGTGCCAGCAGTGAATTATCGGACACTGAAGCTTTCTTT. As protein: CASSELSDTEAFF.

This clone was recorded only once. The V and J genes are TRBV29-1 and TRBJ2-3, with 16 nucleotides matching TRBD2. Trimming cost V 7 bases and J 4 bases; bases outside gene matches: 14. The CDR3 covers 18 residues. Germline CDR1 and CDR2: SQVTM and ANQGSEA. CDR3 in DNA: TGCAGCGCTGAGATGCTTGGGACTAGCGGGAGGGCCCCAGATACGCAGTATTTT. This gives the protein CSAEMLGTSGRAPDTQYF.

V and J are TRBV25-1 and TRBJ2-3; no reliable D call. The V and J ends lost 1 base and 2 bases respectively, with 7 bases between them. The CDR3 is made up of 14 amino acids. Per the germline V gene, CDR1 is MGHDK and CDR2 is SYGVNS. CDR3 sequence reads: CASSEFPNTDTQYF. The CDR3 DNA reads TGTGCCAGCAGTGAATTCCCCAACACAGATACGCAGTATTTT.